This T cell receptor (beta chain) originates from a study of early T cells in non-severe SARS-CoV-2 infection. As for the study in general: RNA in bulk from unsorted whole blood was sequenced, and chains were unpaired.

This CDR3 has 16 amino acids. Germline CDR1 is SGDLS and CDR2 is YYNGEE. V dropped 2 bases and J dropped 1 base, with 12 bases sitting between them. Separate cDNA molecules each had unique molecular identifiers attached to them. A single record per CDR3 protein comes from TCRdb applying MiXCR to the 5' RACE reads. The data contain tens of thousands of distinct CDR3 sequences, around 4.5% of them singletons. This clonotype was observed at least ten times. The target antigen is unknown. Study outcomes and limitations: Matching against VDJdb likely underestimated virus-specific expansions, favoring anti-spike CD8.

The specimen sequenced was whole blood. V is TRBV9 and J is TRBJ1-4, with D possibly matching TRBD1 (6 bases). The source of this sequence is an adult who was a healthcare worker with PCR-confirmed SARS-CoV-2 infection or an uninfected control (not recorded which). CDR3 region: CASSVHSQGTNEKLFF. The DNA of the CDR3 is TGTGCCAGCAGCGTCCATTCACAGGGAACTAATGAAAAACTGTTTTTT.